The 17 T cell receptor beta chains presented below share a single source sample, sequenced in a study of T cell repertoires in cytomegalovirus infection (dated by TCRdb to between 2018 and 2021). Sequencing instrument: Illumina HiSeq 1500. TCRdb took the public reads, trimmed them with fastp at Q25, ran MiXCR for clone calling and kept in-frame beta chains. Rows with a matching CDR3 protein are joined into one entry that keeps the most common DNA and genes. A total of about 490,000 distinct CDR3 sequences appear in this sample, roughly 29% of them only once. The ten largest clones add up to around 13% of the sample. Sequencing was carried out using PBMCs. Source of these receptors: a human donor in good health (CMV status not recorded). Some clones in this sample may be carry-over from other donors' samples.

The chain combines TRBV5-1 with TRBJ2-1, with D possibly being TRBD1 (6 bases). The germline gives CDR1 SGHRS, CDR2 YFSETQ. V dropped 0 bases and J dropped 7 bases, with 14 bases sitting between them. This CDR3 region has 15 residues. DNA for the CDR3: TGCGCCAGCAGCTTGGCCGGCCTGAGGGGGAATGAGCAGTTCTTC. Translation gives CASSLAGLRGNEQFF.

Many counts were recorded for this clonotype. The chain combines TRBV4-1 with TRBJ2-1; weak D call: TRBD2 (5 bases). The CDR3 sequence is 13 residues long. V was pared by 1 base and J by 9 bases, with 10 bases between. CDR1 and CDR2 from the germline V gene are MGHRA and YSYEKL. CDR3 bases: TGCGCCAGCAGCCAAGGGGAGCTAAGTGAGCAGTTCTTC. Translating gives CASSQGELSEQFF.

In its sample, this clonotype was seen a few times. The rearrangement uses TRBV6-2 or TRBV6-3 and TRBJ1-2; a possible D gene is TRBD1 (5 bases). Trimming pared 6 bases from V and 4 bases from J, leaving 12 bases between. CDR1 is MNHEY, CDR2 SVGEGT, per germline. The CDR3 runs 13 residues. CDR3 sequence reads: CASSSSQAYGYTF. Written as DNA, the CDR3 is TGTGCCAGCAGCTCCTCACAGGCCTATGGCTACACCTTC.

Ten or more counts support this clonotype. The V gene is TRBV7-8, the J gene TRBJ2-7, with no clear D. Trimming took 4 bases from V and 5 from J, leaving 6 bases between them. This CDR3 spans 11 amino acids. Germline-derived CDR1 and CDR2 are SGHVS and FQNEAQ. This CDR3 reads CASSSIHEQYV. The CDR3 DNA is TGTGCCAGCAGCTCCATCCACGAGCAGTACGTC.

The chain employs TRBV6-2 or TRBV6-3 and TRBJ2-7, with TRBD1 matching over 10 bases. Germline V lookup: CDR1 MNHEY, CDR2 SVGEGT. This CDR3 contains 16 residues. V lost 6 bases, J lost 3 bases, and 11 bases stayed unmatched. The CDR3 loop reads CASSYLPGQGFYEQYV. The CDR3 region has the DNA TGTGCCAGCAGCTACCTCCCGGGACAGGGGTTCTACGAGCAGTACGTC.

This clonotype came up a few times. The chain carries TRBV19 and TRBJ2-7; 10 bases are a match to TRBD2. Germline assignment: CDR1 LNHDA and CDR2 SQIVND (reference sequence). This CDR3 spans 14 amino acids. J lost 5 bases, V lost 7 bases, and 8 bases had no gene match. The CDR3 DNA is TGTGCCAGTACAAGAGCTAGCGGGAGTGACGAGCAGTACTTC. It is translated as CASTRASGSDEQYF.

V usage is TRBV14 and J usage is TRBJ2-3; maybe TRBD1 (6 bases). The germline V and J ends were trimmed by 2 bases and 2 bases, with 26 bases remaining between them. CDR1 and CDR2 (germline): SGHDN, FVKESK. This CDR3 is built from 20 residues. The CDR3 coding sequence is TGTGCCAGCAGCCAAAGGGATAGAGTCGGGACAACGGTTTCCACAGATACGCAGTATTTT. Translation gives CASSQRDRVGTTVSTDTQYF.

The chain recombines TRBV29-1 with TRBJ1-1, with a weak D call TRBD1 (5 bases). The CDR3 runs to 11 residues. V was clipped by 7 bases and J by 2 bases, with 8 bases between them. CDR1 and CDR2 from the germline V gene are SQVTM and ANQGSEA. CDR3 residues: CSAGTNTEAFF. The CDR3 DNA is TGCAGCGCTGGGACCAACACTGAAGCTTTCTTT.

This clonotype was observed many times. The chain employs TRBV7-8 and TRBJ2-7, with 7 positions matching TRBD2. V gave up 5 bases and J gave up 1 base; unmatched junction bases: 11. The CDR3 covers 16 residues. Germline assignment: CDR1 SGHVS and CDR2 FQNEAQ. CDR3 DNA sequence: TGTGCCAGCAGCGCAAAAAGAGCGGGGTGGTCCTACGAGCAGTACTTC. It codes for CASSAKRAGWSYEQYF.

The chain recombines TRBV6-5 with TRBJ1-1; D perhaps matches TRBD1 (5 bases). This CDR3 spans 16 amino acids. V was clipped by 2 bases and J by 6 bases, with 19 bases between them. Germline CDR1 and CDR2: MNHEY and SVGAGI. CDR3 coding DNA: TGTGCCAGCAGTTACCTGGGGACCGGGGTTTTAGCTGAAGCTTTCTTT. It is translated as CASSYLGTGVLAEAFF.

This rearrangement joins TRBV19 to TRBJ2-1; TRBD2 matches 13 bases. Germline V gene sequence: CDR1 LNHDA, CDR2 SQIVND (reference sequence). Trimming cost V 0 bases and J 10 bases; bases outside gene matches: 9. The CDR3 contains 17 residues. In nucleotides, the CDR3 is TGTGCCAGTAGTATAGAAAGGAGACTAGCGGGAGGAAGGGAGCAGTTCTTC. Translating it yields CASSIERRLAGGREQFF.

J is TRBJ1-5 and V is TRBV19; no reliable D call. V dropped 3 bases and J dropped 0 bases, with 9 bases sitting between them. This CDR3 is built from 15 residues. Germline V gene sequence: CDR1 LNHDA, CDR2 SQIVND (reference sequence). The CDR3 is CASSIGPYSNQPQHF. The CDR3 nucleotides read TGTGCCAGTAGTATTGGCCCTTATAGCAATCAGCCCCAGCATTTT.

The chain is built from TRBV30 and TRBJ1-5; a weak D match, TRBD1 (6 bases). This CDR3 is 14 amino acids long. Germline V gives CDR1 GTSNPN, CDR2 SVGIG (reference sequence). V was trimmed by 1 base and J by 1 base, leaving 8 bases between them. The CDR3 sequence: CAWSGGGSNQPQHF. The CDR3 bases are TGTGCCTGGAGTGGAGGGGGGAGCAATCAGCCCCAGCATTTT.

This clonotype showed up just once. The chain combines TRBV24-1 with TRBJ2-5; no reliable D call. Trimming took 3 bases from V and 3 from J, leaving 10 bases between them. Germline CDR1 and CDR2: KGHDR and SFDVKD. The CDR3 contains 14 residues. CDR3 in DNA: TGTGCCACCAGTGATCCCGGGCTAAAAGAGACCCAGTACTTC. Its translation is CATSDPGLKETQYF.

This chain joins TRBV12-3 or TRBV12-4 and TRBJ2-7; TRBD1 agrees at 8 bases. This CDR3 is 16 amino acids long. With 0 bases clipped from V and 2 bases from J, the junction kept 6 bases outside the gene matches. CDR3 residues: CASSLAWTGKTYEQYF. In nucleotides, the CDR3 is TGTGCCAGCAGTTTAGCCTGGACAGGGAAGACCTACGAGCAGTACTTC.

The chain has TRBV11-3 and TRBJ2-6; D not certain. V dropped 4 bases and J dropped 0 bases, with 13 bases sitting between them. This CDR3 has 17 amino acids. In germline, CDR1 is SGHNT, CDR2 YENEEA. DNA of the CDR3: TGTGCCAGCAGCTCTGACTCGGGTCTCTCTGGGGCCAACGTCCTGACTTTC. This gives the protein CASSSDSGLSGANVLTF.

The genes are TRBV27 and TRBJ2-1; D is perhaps TRBD2 (6 bases). In germline, CDR1 is MNHEY, CDR2 SMNVEV (reference sequence). The V end was cut by 0 bases, the J end by 7 bases, with 10 bases between. The CDR3 extends over 14 amino acids. The CDR3, as DNA: TGTGCCAGCAGTTTATCTCGGGGGATGAATGAGCAGTTCTTC. It yields the protein CASSLSRGMNEQFF.